The 6 T cell receptor beta chains reported below all come from one sample, sequenced in a study of graft-versus-host responses after intestinal transplantation. Profiling relied on immunoSEQ multiplex PCR, and the TCRdb table lists in-frame clones only, not all of them. The data contain some 64,000 clones, 90% of them singletons. These receptors are not linked to any known antigen. The starting material was unstimulated CD8+ T cells sorted from spleen or lymph node cells, obtained before transplant. Receptor source: a human donor who was the organ donor for an intestinal transplant.

The CDR3, as DNA: TGCAGCGTTGAGGAGGGAGGACGCTCCTACGAGCAGTACTTC. Residues: CSVEEGGRSYEQYF. The chain uses TRBV29-1 and TRBJ2-7, with D tentatively TRBD2 (6 bases). Between the trimmed V and J ends, which lost 3 bases and 0 bases, there was a span of 12 bases. CDR1 SQVTM and CDR2 ANQGSEA come from the germline V gene. The CDR3 is 14 residues long.

This chain joins TRBV7-3 and TRBJ1-1, with 10 bases fitting TRBD1. CDR3 length: 12 residues. The J segment lost 10 bases and the V segment lost 11 bases, leaving 10 bases of the junction unmatched. Germline V gene data show CDR1 as SGHTA and CDR2 as FQGTGA. The CDR3 DNA follows: TGTGCCGGAACCGGGACAGGGGTTCGAGCTTTCTTT. Translation gives CAGTGTGVRAFF.

The rearrangement links TRBV28 to TRBJ2-5; no reliable D call. V lost 3 bases and J 3 bases, leaving 8 bases between the germline ends. Germline values: CDR1 MDHEN, CDR2 SYDVKM. The CDR3 covers 13 residues. This CDR3 is CASSFVTEETQYF. The CDR3 coding sequence is TGTGCCAGCAGTTTTGTAACAGAAGAGACCCAGTACTTC.

V gene TRBV11-2 combines with J gene TRBJ2-7; no firm D call. V was shortened by 5 bases and J by 6 bases, with 20 bases between the two germline ends. Germline CDR1 and CDR2: SGHAT and FQNNGV. CDR3 length: 15 residues. CDR3 region: CASSQNVAYNGEQYF. The CDR3 nucleotides are TGTGCCAGCAGCCAAAATGTAGCCTACAACGGCGAGCAGTACTTC.

This chain connects TRBV27 to TRBJ1-1, with a possible D match to TRBD1 (6 bases). The CDR3 has 14 amino acids. V was clipped by 5 bases and J by 4 bases, with 14 bases between them. CDR1 is MNHEY, CDR2 SMNVEV, per germline (reference sequence). The DNA of the CDR3 is TGTGCCAGCAGTGCGGTAGGGGGAATCACTGAAGCTTTCTTT. It yields the protein CASSAVGGITEAFF.

The chain recombines TRBV27 with TRBJ1-5; a weak D match, TRBD1 (6 bases). The CDR3 length is 16 residues. Germline CDR1 MNHEY, CDR2 SMNVEV (reference sequence). The V end was cut by 1 base, the J end by 0 bases, with 10 bases between. The CDR3 DNA sequence: TGTGCCAGCAGTTTATGGGGACACTCTAGCAATCAGCCCCAGCATTTT. Its translation: CASSLWGHSSNQPQHF.